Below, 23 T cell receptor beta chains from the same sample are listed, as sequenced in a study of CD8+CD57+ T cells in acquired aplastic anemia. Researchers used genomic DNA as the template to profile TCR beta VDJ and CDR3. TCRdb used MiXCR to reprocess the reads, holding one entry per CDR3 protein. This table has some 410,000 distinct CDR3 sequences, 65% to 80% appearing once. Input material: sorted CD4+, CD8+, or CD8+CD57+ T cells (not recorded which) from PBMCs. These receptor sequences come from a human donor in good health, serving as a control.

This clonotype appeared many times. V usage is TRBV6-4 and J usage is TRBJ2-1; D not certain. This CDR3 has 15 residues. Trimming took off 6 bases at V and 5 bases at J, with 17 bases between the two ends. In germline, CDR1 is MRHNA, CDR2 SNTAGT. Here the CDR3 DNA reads TGTGCCAGCAGCTCCATGCTTGGAGCCCACAATGAGCAGTTCTTC. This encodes CASSSMLGAHNEQFF.

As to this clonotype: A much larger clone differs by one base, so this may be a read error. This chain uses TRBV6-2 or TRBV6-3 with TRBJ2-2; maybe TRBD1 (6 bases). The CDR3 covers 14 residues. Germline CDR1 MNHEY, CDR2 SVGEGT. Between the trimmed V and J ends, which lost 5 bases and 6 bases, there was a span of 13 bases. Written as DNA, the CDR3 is TGTGCCAGCAGTCCGAGCGACAGGCCCGGGGAGCTGTTTTTT. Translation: CASSPSDRPGELFF.

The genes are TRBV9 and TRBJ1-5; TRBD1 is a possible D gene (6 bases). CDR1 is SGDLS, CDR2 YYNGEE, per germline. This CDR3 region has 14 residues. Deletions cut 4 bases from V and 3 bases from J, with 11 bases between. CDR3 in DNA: TGTGCCAGCAGCCTATCAGGGGTCAATCAGCCCCAGCATTTT. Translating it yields CASSLSGVNQPQHF.

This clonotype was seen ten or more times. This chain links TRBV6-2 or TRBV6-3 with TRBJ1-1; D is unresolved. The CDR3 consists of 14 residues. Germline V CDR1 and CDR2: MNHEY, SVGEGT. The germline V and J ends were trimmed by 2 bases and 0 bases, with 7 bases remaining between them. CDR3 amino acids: CASSYALLNTEAFF. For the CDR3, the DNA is TGTGCCAGCAGTTACGCCCTCTTGAACACTGAAGCTTTCTTT.

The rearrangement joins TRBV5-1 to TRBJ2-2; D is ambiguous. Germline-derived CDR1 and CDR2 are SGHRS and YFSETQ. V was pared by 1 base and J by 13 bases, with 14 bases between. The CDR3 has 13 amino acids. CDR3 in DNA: TGCGCCAGCAGCTTGATGGGGTCCGACACGCTGTTTTTT. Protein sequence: CASSLMGSDTLFF.

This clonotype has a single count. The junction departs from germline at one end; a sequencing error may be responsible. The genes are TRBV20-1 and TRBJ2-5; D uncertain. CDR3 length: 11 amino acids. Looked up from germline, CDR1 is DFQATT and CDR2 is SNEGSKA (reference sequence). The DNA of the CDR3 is TGCAGTGCTACTGGGTTACATTCACCCCACTTC. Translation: CSATGLHSPHF.

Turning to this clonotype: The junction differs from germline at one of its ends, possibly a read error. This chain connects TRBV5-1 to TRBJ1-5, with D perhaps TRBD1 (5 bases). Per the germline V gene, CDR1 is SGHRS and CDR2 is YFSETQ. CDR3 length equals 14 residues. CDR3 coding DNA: TGTGCCAGCAGCCTTGACGCGGGGGGTCAGCCCCAGCATTTT. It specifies CASSLDAGGQPQHF. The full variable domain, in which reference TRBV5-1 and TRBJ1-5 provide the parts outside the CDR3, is KAGVTQTPRYLIKTRGQQVTLSCSPISGHRSVSWYQQTPGQGLQFLFEYFSETQRNKGNFPGRFSGRQFSNSRSEMNVSTLELGDSALYLCASSLDAGGQPQHFGDGTRLSIL.

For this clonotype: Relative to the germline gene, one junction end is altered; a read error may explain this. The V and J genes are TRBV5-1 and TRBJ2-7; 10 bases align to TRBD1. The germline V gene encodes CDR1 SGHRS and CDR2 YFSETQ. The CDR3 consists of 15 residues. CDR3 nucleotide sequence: TGTGCCAGCAGGAAGACAGGGGGCTCGACCTACGAGCAGTACTTC. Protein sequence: CASRKTGGSTYEQYF.

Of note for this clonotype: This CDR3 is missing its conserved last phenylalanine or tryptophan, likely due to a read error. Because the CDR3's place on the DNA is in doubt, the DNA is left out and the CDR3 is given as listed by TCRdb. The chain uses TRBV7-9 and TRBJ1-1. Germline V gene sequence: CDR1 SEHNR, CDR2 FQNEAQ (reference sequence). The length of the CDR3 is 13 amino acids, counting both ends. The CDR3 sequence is CASSAVPTGSWYL.

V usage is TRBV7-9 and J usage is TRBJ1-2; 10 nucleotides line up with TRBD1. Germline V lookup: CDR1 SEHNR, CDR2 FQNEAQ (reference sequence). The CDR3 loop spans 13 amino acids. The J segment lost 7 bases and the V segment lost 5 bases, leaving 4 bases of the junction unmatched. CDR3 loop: CASSPGTGVGYTF. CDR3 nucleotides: TGTGCCAGCAGCCCCGGGACAGGGGTTGGCTACACCTTC.

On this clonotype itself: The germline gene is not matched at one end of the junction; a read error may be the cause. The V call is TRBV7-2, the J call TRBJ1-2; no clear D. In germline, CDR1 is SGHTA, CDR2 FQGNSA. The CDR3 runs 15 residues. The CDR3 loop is CASSLFPGKRRGYTF. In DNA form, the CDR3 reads TGCGCCAGCAGCCTTTTTCCGGGAAAGCGAAGGGGCTACACCTTC.

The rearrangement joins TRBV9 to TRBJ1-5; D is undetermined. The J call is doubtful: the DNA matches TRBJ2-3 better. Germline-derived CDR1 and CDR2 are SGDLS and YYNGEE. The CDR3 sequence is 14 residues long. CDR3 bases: TGTGCCAGCAGCCAAGTGTACGCCGACAATGAGCAGTATTTT. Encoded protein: CASSQVYADNEQYF.

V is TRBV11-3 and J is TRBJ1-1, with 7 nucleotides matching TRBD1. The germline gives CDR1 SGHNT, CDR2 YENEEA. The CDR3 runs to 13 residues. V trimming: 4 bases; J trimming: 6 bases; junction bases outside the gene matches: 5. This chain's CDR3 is CASSSTGQAEAFF. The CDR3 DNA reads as TGTGCCAGCAGCTCCACAGGACAGGCTGAAGCTTTCTTT.

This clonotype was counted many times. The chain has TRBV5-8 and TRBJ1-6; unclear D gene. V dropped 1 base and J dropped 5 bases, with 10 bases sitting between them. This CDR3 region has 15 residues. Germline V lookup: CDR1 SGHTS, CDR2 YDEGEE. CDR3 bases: TGTGCCAGCAGCTTGTTCGTTGGGAATAATTCACCCCTCCACTTT. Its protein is CASSLFVGNNSPLHF.

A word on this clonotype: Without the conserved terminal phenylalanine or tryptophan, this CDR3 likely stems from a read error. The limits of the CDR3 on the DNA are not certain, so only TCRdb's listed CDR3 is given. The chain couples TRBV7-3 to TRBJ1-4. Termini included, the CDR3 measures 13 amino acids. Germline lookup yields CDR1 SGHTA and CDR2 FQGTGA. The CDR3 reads CASSLIRKEKMFS.

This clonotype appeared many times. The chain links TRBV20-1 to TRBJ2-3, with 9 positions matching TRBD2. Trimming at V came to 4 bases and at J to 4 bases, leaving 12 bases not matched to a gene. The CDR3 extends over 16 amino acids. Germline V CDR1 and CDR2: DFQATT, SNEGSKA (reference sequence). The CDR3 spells CSANPLAGEGADTQYF. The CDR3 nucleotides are TGCAGTGCTAACCCCTTAGCGGGGGAAGGTGCAGATACGCAGTATTTT.

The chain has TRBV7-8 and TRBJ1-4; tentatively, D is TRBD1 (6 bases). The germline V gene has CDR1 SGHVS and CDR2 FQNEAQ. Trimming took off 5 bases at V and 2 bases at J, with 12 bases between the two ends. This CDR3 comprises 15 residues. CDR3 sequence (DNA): TGTGCCAGCAGCGGTACAGGGATGACTAATGAAAAACTGTTTTTT. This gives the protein CASSGTGMTNEKLFF.

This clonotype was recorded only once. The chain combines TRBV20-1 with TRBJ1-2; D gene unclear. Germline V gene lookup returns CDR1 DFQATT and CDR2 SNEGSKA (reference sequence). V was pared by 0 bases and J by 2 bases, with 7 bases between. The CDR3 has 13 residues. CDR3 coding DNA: TGCAGTGCTAGAGATACAGTAAACTATGGCTACACCTTC. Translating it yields CSARDTVNYGYTF.

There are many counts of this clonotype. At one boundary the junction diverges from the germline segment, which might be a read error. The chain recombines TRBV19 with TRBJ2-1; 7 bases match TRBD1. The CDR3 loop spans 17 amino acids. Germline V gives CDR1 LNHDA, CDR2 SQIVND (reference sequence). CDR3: CASSITPTGMSYNEQLF. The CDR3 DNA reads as TGTGCCAGTAGTATTACGCCGACAGGGATGTCCTACAATGAGCAGCTCTTC.

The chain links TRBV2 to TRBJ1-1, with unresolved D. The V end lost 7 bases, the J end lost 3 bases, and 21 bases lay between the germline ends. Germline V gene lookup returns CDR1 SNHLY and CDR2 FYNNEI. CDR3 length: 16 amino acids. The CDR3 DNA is TGTGCCAGCACGGAGGAGCGGACTTGGGAGGACACTGAAGCTTTCTTT. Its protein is CASTEERTWEDTEAFF.

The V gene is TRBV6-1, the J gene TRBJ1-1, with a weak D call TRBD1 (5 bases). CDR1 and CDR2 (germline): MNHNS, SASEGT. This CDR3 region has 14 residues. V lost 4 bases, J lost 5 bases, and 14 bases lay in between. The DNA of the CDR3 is TGTGCCAGCAGTGGAATCGAGAGGGGTACTGAAGCTTTCTTT. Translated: CASSGIERGTEAFF.

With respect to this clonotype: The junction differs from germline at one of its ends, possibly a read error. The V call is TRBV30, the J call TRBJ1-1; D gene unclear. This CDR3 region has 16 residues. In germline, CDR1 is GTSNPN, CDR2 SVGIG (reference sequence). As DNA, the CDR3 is TGTGCCTGGAGACGGCGGATATATCTCATGAACACTGAAGCTTCCTTT. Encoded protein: CAWRRRIYLMNTEASF.

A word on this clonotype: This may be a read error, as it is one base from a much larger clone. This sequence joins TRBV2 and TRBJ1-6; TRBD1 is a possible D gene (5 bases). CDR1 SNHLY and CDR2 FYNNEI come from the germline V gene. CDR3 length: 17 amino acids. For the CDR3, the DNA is TGTGCCAGCAGTTACACTTCGTGGGGCTCCTATAATTCACCCCCCCACTTT. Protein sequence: CASSYTSWGSYNSPPHF.